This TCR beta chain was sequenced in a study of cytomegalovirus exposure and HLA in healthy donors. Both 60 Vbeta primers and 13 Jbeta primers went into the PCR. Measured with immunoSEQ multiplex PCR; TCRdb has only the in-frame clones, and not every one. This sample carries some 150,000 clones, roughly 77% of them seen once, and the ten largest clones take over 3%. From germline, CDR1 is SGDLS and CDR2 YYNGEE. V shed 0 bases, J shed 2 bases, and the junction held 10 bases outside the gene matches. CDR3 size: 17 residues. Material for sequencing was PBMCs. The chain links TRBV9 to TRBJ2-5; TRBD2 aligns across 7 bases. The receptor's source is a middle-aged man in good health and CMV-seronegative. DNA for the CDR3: TGTGCCAGCAGCGTAGCCCCCTACTTGGGGGGGCAAGAGACCCAGTACTTC. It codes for CASSVAPYLGGQETQYF. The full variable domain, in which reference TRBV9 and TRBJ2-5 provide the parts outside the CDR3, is DSGVTQTPKHLITATGQRVTLRCSPRSGDLSVYWYQQSLDQGLQFLIQYYNGEERAKGNILERFSAQQFPDLHSELNLSSLELGDSALYFCASSVAPYLGGQETQYFGPGTRLLVL.